A selection of T cell receptor beta chains follows, all from one sample in a study of post-analysis software for immune sequencing data. TCRdb recomputed calls from the PCR reads with MiXCR, one row per CDR3 protein. The sample records roughly 570,000 distinct CDR3 sequences, about a third being singletons. Sequencing was performed on blood. The receptors shown here come from a girl under 18 with multiple sclerosis. CDR3s include the opening cysteine and the closing phenylalanine or tryptophan. The D gene is left open where the match is weak. A row's size may be missing; if present it is once, few, many or a size class.

TGCGCCAGCAGCCATCTCGGACAGGGGAGGTCTGGGGCCAACGTCCTGACTTTC	CASSHLGQGRSGANVLTF	TRBV4-1	few	TRBD1	TRBJ2-6
TGTGCCAGCAGTGAGAGGAGAAACTATGGCTACACCTTC	CASSERRNYGYTF	TRBV6-1	few	NA	TRBJ1-2
TGCGCCAGCAGCGCTCCCTTAGCAGAGCAAGAGACCCAGTACTTC	CASSAPLAEQETQYF	TRBV5-1	NA	NA	TRBJ2-5
TGTGCCAGCAGTCGACTAGCGGGGGGGGTCTATGAGCAGTTCTTC	CASSRLAGGVYEQFF	TRBV12-3/TRBV12-4	NA	TRBD2	TRBJ2-1
TGCGCCAGCAGCTATACGAGCGGGGCGGAATCCTACGAGCAGTACTTC	CASSYTSGAESYEQYF	TRBV5-1	once	TRBD2	TRBJ2-7
TGTGCCACCAGTGATTTTGGGTTCGATGAGCAGTTCTTC	CATSDFGFDEQFF	TRBV24-1	few	NA	TRBJ2-1
TGTGCCATCAGTGGGGGCCTAGCGGGACGCCTCTCCTACAATGAGCAGTTCTTC	CAISGGLAGRLSYNEQFF	TRBV10-3	NA	TRBD2	TRBJ2-1
TGTGCCAGCAGCTTAGGGACGTTTACCATAAATGAAAAACTGTTTTTT	CASSLGTFTINEKLFF	TRBV7-9	NA	NA	TRBJ1-4
TGTGCCAGCAGTTTAGCGGGGGTCGGGGGGACTACCCCCTACGAGCAGTACTTC	CASSLAGVGGTTPYEQYF	TRBV12-3/TRBV12-4	NA	TRBD2	TRBJ2-7
TGTGCCAGCAGTTTAAGACTACTCGACAATGAGCAGTTCTTC	CASSLRLLDNEQFF	TRBV11-2	NA	NA	TRBJ2-1
TGTGCCAGCAGCCTATTAAGGTCCACCCGTCACAATGAGCAGTTCTTC	CASSLLRSTRHNEQFF	TRBV7-9	NA	NA	TRBJ2-1